This paragraph reports one T cell receptor (beta chain). Its antigen is currently unknown. The data stem from a study of T cell responses to AZD1222 COVID-19 vaccine. The study, taken as a whole, reports: Spike-specific TCR repertoires showed rising breadth and depth after two AZD1222 doses. Reports indicate that nearly half of spike-specific TCRs are directed at unmutated variant regions. CD4 TCRs covered the whole spike, strongest at regions 160-218 and 743-854.

The V gene's germline CDR1 is SGHNT and CDR2 YENEEA. The CDR3 totals 15 residues. Trimming cost V 5 bases and J 3 bases, with 13 bases left between them. The assay was immunoSEQ multiplex PCR, and TCRdb's table has in-frame clones only and misses some. Of over 130,000 clones in the sample, about 90% were seen once. This chain uses TRBV11-3 with TRBJ2-2; no reliable D call. The sequence derives from an adult who received the AZD1222 COVID-19 vaccine. Sequenced here: peripheral blood, sampled 28 days after the second AZD1222 dose. The CDR3 nucleotides are TGTGCCAGCAGCCCTAAGGACGGTTACACCGGGGAGCTGTTTTTT. Its protein is CASSPKDGYTGELFF.